The 21 T cell receptor beta chains below come from one sample, sequenced in a study of CD4 T cells in relation to SARS-CoV-2 and coronaviruses (dated by TCRdb to the early 2020s). These TCRs are of unknown antigen specificity. The library was produced with the immunoSEQ multiplex PCR assay. This is the immuneACCESS table as TCRdb keeps it, with only in-frame sequences that have V and J called. A part of the clones is gone; compared with another copy, unresolved V genes explain less than half, and the rest is unexplained. The sample yields tens of thousands of clones; about 70% were counted once. Around 16% of the sample is taken by the ten largest. CD4+ T cells from unexposed donors were collected before the COVID-19 pandemic (2011-2018). Following 10 days of culture, the EasySep CD4+ T cell isolation kit was used to isolate CD4+ T cells. Sequencing was done on a sample of CD4+ T cells from PBMCs, cultured in vitro. These receptors came from a human donor in good health.

This clone was recorded a few times. The chain couples TRBV16 to TRBJ2-1; D may match TRBD1 or TRBD2 (6 bases each). Trimming took 2 bases from V and 9 from J, leaving 14 bases between them. Germline assignment: CDR1 KGHSY and CDR2 FQNENV. The CDR3 is 14 amino acids. The DNA of the CDR3 is TGTGCCAGCAGCCAAAGCGGGCAGGGGATTGAGCAGTTCTTC. It is translated as CASSQSGQGIEQFF.

J is TRBJ2-6 and V is TRBV7-9; no firm D call. CDR1 and CDR2 from the germline V gene are SEHNR and FQNEAQ (reference sequence). V gave up 5 bases and J gave up 4 bases, with 9 bases separating them. This CDR3 is 14 amino acids long. CDR3 nucleotides: TGTGCCAGCAGCCTCCCGCTGGGGGCCAACGTCCTGACTTTC. Translating gives CASSLPLGANVLTF.

The V and J genes are TRBV3-1 (or the pseudogene TRBV3-2) and TRBJ1-5, with D perhaps TRBD1 (6 bases). This CDR3 spans 12 amino acids. V gave up 11 bases and J gave up 8 bases, with 16 bases separating them. The germline CDR1 and CDR2 sequences are LGHDT and YNNKEL (reference sequence). The CDR3 nucleotides are TGTGCCTCGAATAGGGGGGGGGAGCCCCAGCATTTT. It specifies CASNRGGEPQHF.

The V gene is TRBV18, the J gene TRBJ1-5; D unclear. The V gene lost 0 bases and the J gene lost 0 bases, with 6 bases spanning the gap. The CDR3 extends over 15 amino acids. From germline, CDR1 is KGHSH and CDR2 LQKENI. The CDR3 spells CASSPPGDSNQPQHF. CDR3 nucleotides: TGTGCCAGCTCACCACCGGGAGATAGCAATCAGCCCCAGCATTTT.

V and J are TRBV5-1 and TRBJ1-1; the D is unclear. Germline V CDR1 and CDR2: SGHRS, YFSETQ. V lost 0 bases and J lost 1, with 7 bases in between. The CDR3 sequence is 14 residues long. Written as DNA, the CDR3 is TGCGCCAGCAGCTTGGACGGAACGAACACTGAAGCTTTCTTT. This codes for CASSLDGTNTEAFF.

This chain uses TRBV7-9 with TRBJ1-1; a possible D gene is TRBD1 (5 bases). There are 15 residues in the CDR3. Trimming cost V 0 bases and J 7 bases, with 15 bases left between them. Germline-derived CDR1 and CDR2 are SEHNR and FQNEAQ (reference sequence). The chain's CDR3 is CASSLAGAGVSEAFF. DNA for the CDR3: TGTGCCAGCAGCTTAGCCGGGGCGGGGGTCAGTGAAGCTTTCTTT.

This chain connects TRBV3-1 (or the pseudogene TRBV3-2) to TRBJ1-5; TRBD1 aligns across 7 bases. Losses at the gene ends were 2 bases for V and 1 base for J; bases not matched to a gene: 5. Germline V gives CDR1 LGHDT, CDR2 YNNKEL (reference sequence). CDR3 length equals 16 residues. In nucleotides, the CDR3 is TGTGCCAGCAGCCAACAAACAGGGGCCAGCAATCAGCCCCAGCATTTT. It specifies CASSQQTGASNQPQHF.

V and J are TRBV19 and TRBJ2-2; D is unclear. V was trimmed by 3 bases and J by 4 bases, leaving 9 bases between them. The CDR3 has 14 amino acids. Per the germline V gene, CDR1 is LNHDA and CDR2 is SQIVND (reference sequence). CDR3 nucleotide sequence: TGTGCCAGTAGTATCGGCCAGTCCACCGGGGAGCTGTTTTTT. Protein: CASSIGQSTGELFF.

The gene calls are TRBV20-1 and TRBJ2-5, with D tentatively TRBD2 (5 bases). There are 13 residues in the CDR3. The V gene's germline CDR1 is DFQATT and CDR2 SNEGSKA (reference sequence). V was shortened by 3 bases and J by 7 bases, with 15 bases between the two germline ends. CDR3 bases: TGCAGTGCTAGTAGACCTCGCGGGTGGACCCAGTACTTC. Protein product: CSASRPRGWTQYF.

This chain joins TRBV3-1 (or the pseudogene TRBV3-2) and TRBJ1-4; 10 bases align to TRBD1. Germline V lookup: CDR1 LGHDT, CDR2 YNNKEL (reference sequence). With 4 bases clipped from V and 5 bases from J, the junction kept 4 bases outside the gene matches. CDR3 length: 15 amino acids. The CDR3 DNA reads TGTGCCAGCAGCCGCGGGACAGGGGTGAATGAAAAACTGTTTTTT. This gives the protein CASSRGTGVNEKLFF.

This clone was seen only once. V is TRBV11-2 and J is TRBJ1-6; D not resolved. The germline V and J ends were trimmed by 0 bases and 8 bases, with 5 bases remaining between them. Germline-derived CDR1 and CDR2 are SGHAT and FQNNGV. This CDR3 region has 13 residues. In DNA form, the CDR3 reads TGTGCCAGCAGCTTAGATCTCGATTCACCCCTCCACTTT. Amino acid sequence: CASSLDLDSPLHF.

This clone has more than one count but fewer than ten. This chain uses TRBV3-1 (or the pseudogene TRBV3-2) with TRBJ1-2; 7 bases align to TRBD1. Germline V gene sequence: CDR1 LGHDT, CDR2 YNNKEL (reference sequence). The V and J ends lost 1 base and 5 bases, in that order; junction bases with no gene match: 7. This CDR3 region has 15 residues. CDR3 bases: TGTGCCAGCAGCCAAGGACAGGGACGGGGGTATGGCTACACCTTC. Translated: CASSQGQGRGYGYTF.

The gene calls are TRBV4-3 and TRBJ2-5; 7 positions agree with TRBD2. CDR3 length: 14 amino acids. The V gene end was trimmed by 4 bases and the J gene end by 4 bases; junction bases not matched to a gene: 6. The germline V gene encodes CDR1 LGHNA and CDR2 YSLEER. For the CDR3, the DNA is TGCGCCAGCAGCCGTAGACTAGCTAGAGAGACCCAGTACTTC. Its protein is CASSRRLARETQYF.

This clone appeared a few times. The genes are TRBV6-5 and TRBJ1-2; TRBD1 might be the D (5 bases). V was trimmed by 2 bases and J by 4 bases, leaving 14 bases between them. The CDR3 is 15 amino acids. Germline CDR1 reads MNHEY; CDR2 reads SVGAGI. The CDR3 spells CASSYGAGDLYGYTF. As DNA, the CDR3 is TGTGCCAGCAGTTACGGGGCAGGTGATCTCTATGGCTACACCTTC.

The chain links TRBV9 to TRBJ1-3, with 10 bases matching TRBD1. J gave up 7 bases and V 4 bases, and 5 bases lay outside the gene matches. This CDR3 spans 14 amino acids. Germline V lookup: CDR1 SGDLS, CDR2 YYNGEE. The CDR3 DNA follows: TGTGCCAGCAGCTTAGGGACAGGGGCGAACACCATATATTTT. Amino acids: CASSLGTGANTIYF.

This clone was observed a few times. The chain carries TRBV6-2 or TRBV6-3 and TRBJ1-6, with D possibly matching TRBD1 (5 bases). Germline V gene sequence: CDR1 MNHEY, CDR2 SVGEGT. Trimming left V 6 bases short and J 0 bases short, with 18 bases between. This CDR3 region has 18 residues. The CDR3 DNA is TGTGCCAGCAGCCCCTTGTGGGGCGGAGGCTCCTATAATTCACCCCTCCACTTT. Residues: CASSPLWGGGSYNSPLHF.

The chain employs TRBV3-1 (or the pseudogene TRBV3-2) and TRBJ1-5, with a possible D match to TRBD1 (6 bases). Germline V gene data show CDR1 as LGHDT and CDR2 as YNNKEL (reference sequence). The CDR3 has 15 amino acids. The V gene lost 4 bases and the J gene lost 9 bases, with 19 bases spanning the gap. This CDR3 reads CASSRSRGITSPQHF. CDR3 sequence (DNA): TGTGCCAGCAGCCGATCCAGGGGAATAACATCGCCCCAGCATTTT.

In this sample, this clone turned up a few times. The rearrangement links TRBV5-5 to TRBJ1-1; 9 nucleotides line up with TRBD1. V lost 0 bases and J lost 1; bases outside the gene matches: 4. Per germline, CDR1 SGHKS and CDR2 YYEKEE (reference sequence). The CDR3 runs to 16 residues. The CDR3: CASSLEGTGSNTEAFF. In nucleotides, the CDR3 is TGTGCCAGCAGCTTGGAGGGGACAGGGTCGAACACTGAAGCTTTCTTT.

The V and J genes are TRBV12-5 and TRBJ2-5; the D is unclear. The germline gives CDR1 LGHNT, CDR2 FRNRAP. This CDR3 region has 13 residues. V shed 5 bases and J shed 5 bases, with 12 bases lying between them. The CDR3 DNA reads as TGTGCTAGTGGTCTGGGTAGCTTGGAGACCCAGTACTTC. It yields the protein CASGLGSLETQYF.

The J gene is TRBJ2-1, the V gene TRBV19, with D tentatively TRBD1 (5 bases). The germline V and J ends were trimmed by 5 bases and 2 bases, with 10 bases remaining between them. Germline-derived CDR1 and CDR2 are LNHDA and SQIVND (reference sequence). The CDR3 sequence is 14 residues long. For the CDR3, the DNA is TGTGCCAGTAGTCTCGACAGCACCTACAATGAGCAGTTCTTC. This gives the protein CASSLDSTYNEQFF.

The chain joins TRBV11-2 to TRBJ2-7; no firm D call. The CDR3 runs to 13 residues. V was pared by 1 base and J by 6 bases, with 10 bases between. In germline, CDR1 is SGHAT, CDR2 FQNNGV. CDR3 sequence (DNA): TGTGCCAGCAGCTTAGGATACGGCGGCGAGCAGTACTTC. Translated, it gives CASSLGYGGEQYF.